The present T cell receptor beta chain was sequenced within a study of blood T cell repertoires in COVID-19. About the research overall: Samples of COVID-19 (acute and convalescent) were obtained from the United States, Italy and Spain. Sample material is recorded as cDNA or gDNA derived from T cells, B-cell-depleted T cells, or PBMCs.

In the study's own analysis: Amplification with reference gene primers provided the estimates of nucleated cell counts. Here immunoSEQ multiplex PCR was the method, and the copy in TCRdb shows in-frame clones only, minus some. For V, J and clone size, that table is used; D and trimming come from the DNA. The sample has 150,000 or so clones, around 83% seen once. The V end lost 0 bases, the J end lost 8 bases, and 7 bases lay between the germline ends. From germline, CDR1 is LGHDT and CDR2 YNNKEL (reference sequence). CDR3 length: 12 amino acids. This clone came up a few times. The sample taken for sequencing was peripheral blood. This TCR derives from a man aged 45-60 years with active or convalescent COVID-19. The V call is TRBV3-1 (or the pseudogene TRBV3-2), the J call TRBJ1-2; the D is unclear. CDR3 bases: TGTGCCAGCAGCCAAGACCTACTAGGCTACACCTTC. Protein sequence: CASSQDLLGYTF.